The 20 T cell receptor beta chains given below trace back to one sample, sequenced in a study of blood T cell repertoires in COVID-19. Produced via immunoSEQ multiplex PCR; TCRdb's table is partial and in-frame only. The sample comprises more than 90,000 clones, around 81% of which are singletons, and 4.1% rests with the top ten. Sequenced sample: peripheral blood. The receptor set was obtained from a man aged 55 to 70 with acute or convalescent COVID-19.

This clone has a handful of counts. The rearrangement uses TRBV4-1 and TRBJ1-1; no definite D call. Trimming took 1 base from V and 1 from J, leaving 7 bases between them. The V gene's germline CDR1 is MGHRA and CDR2 YSYEKL. The CDR3 totals 14 residues. CDR3 bases: TGCGCCAGCAGCCAAGTCCCCAGGAACACTGAAGCTTTCTTT. This translates into CASSQVPRNTEAFF.

This chain connects TRBV10-3 to TRBJ1-1, with D uncertain. This CDR3 spans 13 amino acids. Germline V CDR1 and CDR2: ENHRY, SYGVKD. Trimming left V 3 bases short and J 0 bases short, with 5 bases between. The CDR3: CAISDRLNTEAFF. The CDR3 DNA reads as TGTGCCATCAGTGACAGGTTGAACACTGAAGCTTTCTTT.

This chain connects TRBV6-5 to TRBJ1-2; D not resolved. Germline V gene data show CDR1 as MNHEY and CDR2 as SVGAGI. There are 16 residues in the CDR3. V was clipped by 2 bases and J by 2 bases, with 15 bases between them. The CDR3 nucleotides are TGTGCCAGCAGTTACCTTGCGGGGATAAGGAACTATGGCTACACCTTC. Its translation is CASSYLAGIRNYGYTF.

The gene calls are TRBV12-5 and TRBJ1-2; D possibly corresponds to TRBD1 (5 bases). Trimming left V 1 base short and J 4 bases short, with 7 bases between. This CDR3 contains 13 residues. Germline V gene sequence: CDR1 LGHNT, CDR2 FRNRAP. CDR3 nucleotide sequence: TGTGCTAGTGGTTTGGGTACAGGCTATGGCTACACCTTC. Its protein product is CASGLGTGYGYTF.

The J gene is TRBJ2-5, the V gene TRBV30, with 7 bases matching TRBD1. CDR3 length: 10 amino acids. Germline lookup yields CDR1 GTSNPN and CDR2 SVGIG (reference sequence). Trimming removed 2 bases from V and 11 bases from J; junction bases left unmatched: 2. CDR3 region: CAWSKTGQYF. The CDR3 bases are TGTGCCTGGAGTAAGACAGGGCAGTACTTC.

The V call is TRBV9, the J call TRBJ1-3; maybe TRBD1 (5 bases). Trimming removed 10 bases from V and 6 bases from J, with 17 bases in between. The germline V gene encodes CDR1 SGDLS and CDR2 YYNGEE. The CDR3 extends over 13 amino acids. This CDR3 reads CASAPGWANTIYF. CDR3 in DNA: TGTGCCTCAGCCCCAGGGTGGGCAAACACCATATATTTT.

The chain combines TRBV24-1 with TRBJ2-1, with 11 bases aligning to TRBD2. V shed 4 bases, J shed 4 bases, and the junction held 5 bases outside the gene matches. The CDR3 runs to 16 residues. Per germline, CDR1 KGHDR and CDR2 SFDVKD. CDR3 in amino acids: CATSDQTSGGYNEQFF. DNA of the CDR3: TGTGCCACCAGTGACCAAACTAGCGGGGGATACAATGAGCAGTTCTTC.

The V call is TRBV6-1, the J call TRBJ1-5; 8 nucleotides align to TRBD1. The CDR3 totals 15 residues. Germline-derived CDR1 and CDR2 are MNHNS and SASEGT. The V segment lost 3 bases and the J segment 1 base; nucleotides outside the gene matches: 2. The CDR3 DNA follows: TGTGCCAGCAGTGACGGACAGGGCAGCAATCAGCCCCAGCATTTT. Translating gives CASSDGQGSNQPQHF.

This clone was detected a few times. V gene TRBV19 combines with J gene TRBJ2-2; a possible D gene is TRBD1 (6 bases). CDR3 length equals 17 residues. The V end lost 5 bases, the J end lost 2 bases, and 18 bases lay between the germline ends. Per the germline V gene, CDR1 is LNHDA and CDR2 is SQIVND (reference sequence). The CDR3 nucleotides read TGTGCCAGTAGTCGTCCGTGGGCAGGGGCCAACACCGGGGAGCTGTTTTTT. Protein: CASSRPWAGANTGELFF.

This chain uses TRBV19 with TRBJ2-3; 8 nucleotides match TRBD2. Trimming took 8 bases from V and 1 from J; bases not matched to a gene: 8. In germline, CDR1 is LNHDA, CDR2 SQIVND (reference sequence). The CDR3 consists of 15 residues. CDR3 nucleotides: TGTGCCAGTGCCGTTGGGCGGGGGGGCACAGATACGCAGTATTTT. Amino acids: CASAVGRGGTDTQYF.

In DNA form, the CDR3 reads TGTGCCTGGAGTAAAGGACAGACCTACGAGCAGTACTTC. Protein product: CAWSKGQTYEQYF. The chain couples TRBV30 to TRBJ2-7, with D possibly matching TRBD1 (6 bases). There are 13 residues in the CDR3. The germline V and J ends were trimmed by 2 bases and 2 bases, with 10 bases remaining between them. The germline V gene encodes CDR1 GTSNPN and CDR2 SVGIG (reference sequence). The whole variable domain, remainder taken from reference TRBV30 and TRBJ2-7, is SQTIHQWPATLVQPVGSPLSLECTVEGTSNPNLYWYRQAAGRGLQLLFYSVGIGQISSEVPQNLSASRPQDRQFILSSKKLLLSDSGFYLCAWSKGQTYEQYFGPGTRLTVT.

This chain joins TRBV18 and TRBJ2-7, with 7 bases fitting TRBD2. Per germline, CDR1 KGHSH and CDR2 LQKENI. J gave up 6 bases and V 1 base, and 6 bases lay outside the gene matches. The CDR3 totals 14 residues. CDR3 loop: CASSPLRGEGEQYV. The DNA of the CDR3 is TGTGCCAGCTCACCACTCCGGGGGGAGGGCGAGCAGTACGTC.

The table lists this clone with a few counts. This chain joins TRBV11-3 and TRBJ2-2; no reliable D call. This CDR3 has 14 amino acids. V gave up 1 base and J gave up 1 base, with 4 bases separating them. CDR1 is SGHNT and CDR2 is YENEEA in the germline V gene. The chain's CDR3 is CASSLAWNTGELFF. The CDR3 DNA is TGTGCCAGCAGCTTAGCGTGGAACACCGGGGAGCTGTTTTTT.

The rearrangement links TRBV25-1 to TRBJ1-1, with D perhaps matching TRBD1 (5 bases). The CDR3 is made up of 16 amino acids. CDR1 is MGHDK, CDR2 SYGVNS, per germline. With 4 bases removed from V and 0 bases from J, the gap between germline ends came to 15 bases. The CDR3 loop reads CASSGTGFWMNTEAFF. As DNA, the CDR3 is TGTGCCAGCAGTGGTACAGGCTTTTGGATGAACACTGAAGCTTTCTTT.

The CDR3, as DNA: TGTGCCAGCAGCGTAGTTAGCGGGAGCGGGGATACGCAGTATTTT. This sequence encodes CASSVVSGSGDTQYF. This chain joins TRBV7-2 and TRBJ2-3; 9 nucleotides line up with TRBD2. With 5 bases clipped from V and 6 bases from J, the junction kept 9 bases outside the gene matches. Germline CDR1 and CDR2: SGHTA and FQGNSA. The CDR3 has 15 residues.

The V call is TRBV24-1, the J call TRBJ2-1; 8 nucleotides align to TRBD2. Per germline, CDR1 KGHDR and CDR2 SFDVKD. The length of the CDR3 is 16 residues. Trimming removed 5 bases from V and 5 bases from J; junction bases left unmatched: 10. The DNA of the CDR3 is TGTGCCACCAGTGGGGTGGGGCGGGAGGCCCACAATGAGCAGTTCTTC. It yields the protein CATSGVGREAHNEQFF.

This chain connects TRBV30 to TRBJ2-3; unclear D gene. Germline lookup yields CDR1 GTSNPN and CDR2 SVGIG (reference sequence). V was trimmed by 0 bases and J by 4 bases, leaving 5 bases between them. The CDR3 is made up of 12 amino acids. The CDR3 reads CAWSVRADTQYF. CDR3 bases: TGTGCCTGGAGTGTACGGGCAGATACGCAGTATTTT.

DNA for the CDR3: TGCGCCAGCAGCCAAGATTTTTCCGGGTCTGAAGCTTTCTTT. Its translation: CASSQDFSGSEAFF. This chain connects TRBV4-1 to TRBJ1-1; D not resolved. The germline V gene encodes CDR1 MGHRA and CDR2 YSYEKL. Trimming pared 0 bases from V and 6 bases from J, leaving 11 bases between. This CDR3 has 14 residues.

This sequence joins TRBV18 and TRBJ2-5; D is unresolved. Germline CDR1 reads KGHSH; CDR2 reads LQKENI. This CDR3 spans 14 amino acids. Trimming removed 0 bases at V and 0 bases at J, with 5 bases between. CDR3 bases: TGTGCCAGCTCACCACCGAGCCACCAAGAGACCCAGTACTTC. Its protein is CASSPPSHQETQYF.

This clone appeared once. The gene calls are TRBV9 and TRBJ2-7; TRBD2 matches at 12 bases. The CDR3 is 15 amino acids. Germline V gives CDR1 SGDLS, CDR2 YYNGEE. The V and J ends lost 0 bases and 7 bases, in that order; junction bases with no gene match: 5. The CDR3 DNA is TGTGCCAGCAGCGTAGAGGGGACTAGCGGGTTGGAGCAGTACTTC. Residues: CASSVEGTSGLEQYF.